What follows are 21 T cell receptor beta chains derived from one specimen sequenced in a study of T cell repertoires in cytomegalovirus infection. For these TCRs, the target antigens are not known. TCRdb reanalysed the reads using MiXCR and keeps one entry per CDR3 protein. The sample has 450,000 to 600,000 distinct CDR3 sequences, under 55% seen once. The sample here was cultured PBMCs, taken from culture after CMV antigen stimulation. The source is a human donor in good health (CMV status not recorded). Some clones in this sample may be carry-over from other donors' samples.

The gene calls are TRBV20-1 and TRBJ2-1; perhaps TRBD2 as D (6 bases). CDR1 DFQATT and CDR2 SNEGSKA come from the germline V gene (reference sequence). V lost 0 bases and J 3 bases, leaving 12 bases between the germline ends. CDR3 size: 15 residues. In nucleotides, the CDR3 is TGCAGTGCTAGAGATCTCGTTAGCGGCTACAATGAGCAGTTCTTC. Translating it yields CSARDLVSGYNEQFF.

The chain carries TRBV4-1 and TRBJ2-1; D possibly uses TRBD1 or TRBD2 (5 bases each). CDR3 length: 14 amino acids. Germline values: CDR1 MGHRA, CDR2 YSYEKL. The germline V and J ends were trimmed by 1 base and 6 bases, with 10 bases remaining between them. CDR3 nucleotide sequence: TGCGCCAGCAGCCAAGGGGACGATCCCAATGAGCAGTTCTTC. The encoded protein is CASSQGDDPNEQFF.

The V call is TRBV7-2, the J call TRBJ1-5; 8 bases match TRBD1. This CDR3 spans 12 amino acids. Germline trimming cut 5 bases from V and 12 bases from J; bases unmatched to any gene: 6. Germline loops: CDR1 SGHTA, CDR2 FQGNSA. The CDR3 loop reads CASSREQGVQHF. The DNA for the CDR3 is TGTGCCAGCAGCCGCGAACAGGGGGTCCAGCATTTT.

This clonotype was found a few times. The gene calls are TRBV6-6 and TRBJ2-3; tentative D call: TRBD1 (6 bases). In germline, CDR1 is MNHNY, CDR2 SVGAGI (reference sequence). This CDR3 is built from 14 residues. The ends were cut back, 7 bases at V and 2 bases at J, with 13 bases in the middle. The CDR3, as DNA: TGTGCCAGCACAACAGGGTCGATCACAGATACGCAGTATTTT. As protein: CASTTGSITDTQYF.

This clonotype was detected only a few times. CDR3 nucleotide sequence: TGTGCCAGCAGCCTAAGCTCGGTGAATGAGCAGTTCTTC. Encoded protein: CASSLSSVNEQFF. The genes are TRBV7-2 and TRBJ2-1; D gene uncertain. Per germline, CDR1 SGHTA and CDR2 FQGNSA. This CDR3 comprises 13 residues. V was cut by 5 bases and J by 7 bases, with 12 bases left in between. Drawing the rest from reference TRBV7-2 and TRBJ2-1, the complete variable domain is GAGVSQSPSNKVTEKGKDVELRCDPISGHTALYWYRQSLGQGLEFLIYFQGNSAPDKSGLPSDRFSAERTGGSVSTLTIQRTQQEDSAVYLCASSLSSVNEQFFGPGTRLTVL.

The rearrangement links TRBV20-1 to TRBJ1-5; 9 positions agree with TRBD1. Trimming at V came to 0 bases and at J to 5 bases, leaving 5 bases not matched to a gene. CDR3 length equals 15 residues. The germline V gene has CDR1 DFQATT and CDR2 SNEGSKA (reference sequence). CDR3 in DNA: TGCAGTGCTAGAGATAGGGGACAGGGCGATCAGCCCCAGCATTTT. This gives the protein CSARDRGQGDQPQHF.

The chain employs TRBV5-4 and TRBJ2-7, with D tentatively TRBD1 or TRBD2 (5 bases each). The germline CDR1 and CDR2 sequences are SGHNT and YYREEE (reference sequence). The CDR3 loop spans 14 amino acids. Deletions cut 2 bases from V and 0 bases from J, with 9 bases between. CDR3 loop: CASSFRDHSYEQYF. CDR3 nucleotides: TGTGCCAGCAGCTTTCGGGACCACTCCTACGAGCAGTACTTC.

The chain recombines TRBV18 with TRBJ1-6; no definite D call. Germline lookup yields CDR1 KGHSH and CDR2 LQKENI. V lost 4 bases to trimming and J lost 6 bases, with 13 bases between them. This CDR3 is built from 15 residues. The CDR3 coding sequence is TGTGCCAGCTCACAACGGGTTCGGGGTAATTCACCCCTCCACTTT. Protein: CASSQRVRGNSPLHF.

The V and J genes are TRBV7-6 and TRBJ2-1, with a possible D match to TRBD1 (6 bases). The V end lost 2 bases, the J end lost 7 bases, and 9 bases lay between the germline ends. Germline V CDR1 and CDR2: SGHVS, FNYEAQ. The length of the CDR3 is 13 residues. This CDR3 is CASSLSGQNEQFF. The CDR3 nucleotides read TGTGCCAGCAGCTTAAGCGGACAGAATGAGCAGTTCTTC.

V and J are TRBV10-3 and TRBJ2-5; the D is unclear. The CDR3 loop spans 14 amino acids. The V and J ends lost 0 bases and 2 bases respectively, with 7 bases between them. The germline gives CDR1 ENHRY, CDR2 SYGVKD. The CDR3 nucleotides are TGTGCCATCAGTGAGTCGGCGGCACAAGAGACCCAGTACTTC. Translating gives CAISESAAQETQYF.

There are a few counts of this clonotype. This sequence joins TRBV6-1 and TRBJ2-4; D is uncertain. CDR1 is MNHNS and CDR2 is SASEGT in the germline V gene. The CDR3 spans 14 residues. V dropped 1 base and J dropped 0 bases, with 4 bases sitting between them. CDR3 amino acids: CASSEGLAKNIQYF. CDR3 bases: TGTGCCAGCAGTGAAGGGCTAGCCAAAAACATTCAGTACTTC.

This clonotype turned up a few times. This sequence joins TRBV27 and TRBJ1-2, with D perhaps matching TRBD1 (6 bases). V shed 2 bases and J shed 2 bases, with 12 bases lying between them. Germline loops: CDR1 MNHEY, CDR2 SMNVEV (reference sequence). This CDR3 is 15 amino acids long. The CDR3 loop is CASSLLPTGNYGYTF. CDR3 in DNA: TGTGCCAGCAGTTTACTTCCGACAGGAAACTATGGCTACACCTTC.

The J gene is TRBJ1-1, the V gene TRBV10-3, with D possibly TRBD1 on 6 matching bases. Germline-derived CDR1 and CDR2 are ENHRY and SYGVKD. The ends were cut back, 7 bases at V and 1 base at J, with 13 bases in the middle. The CDR3 contains 14 residues. In DNA form, the CDR3 reads TGTGCCATCAACTCAGGGGAGGCGAACACTGAAGCTTTCTTT. Protein product: CAINSGEANTEAFF.

The V gene is TRBV7-9, the J gene TRBJ1-6, with D unclear. The CDR3 covers 13 residues. The germline V and J ends were trimmed by 4 bases and 7 bases, with 8 bases remaining between them. Germline V lookup: CDR1 SEHNR, CDR2 FQNEAQ (reference sequence). CDR3 in amino acids: CASSSRVNSPLHF. CDR3 in DNA: TGTGCCAGCAGCTCGCGGGTCAATTCACCCCTCCACTTT. Supplemented by reference TRBV7-9 and TRBJ1-6, the full variable domain reads DTGVSQNPRHKITKRGQNVTFRCDPISEHNRLYWYRQTLGQGPEFLTYFQNEAQLEKSRLLSDRFSAERPKGSFSTLEIQRTEQGDSAMYLCASSSRVNSPLHFGNGTRLTVT.

CDR3 residues: CASSPDSGPTDTQYF. The CDR3 coding sequence is TGTGCCAGCAGCCCGGACTCCGGGCCCACAGATACGCAGTATTTT. The gene calls are TRBV5-4 and TRBJ2-3, with a possible D match to TRBD2 (5 bases). The germline V gene encodes CDR1 SGHNT and CDR2 YYREEE (reference sequence). V was pared by 4 bases and J by 2 bases, with 14 bases between. The CDR3 has 15 amino acids.

The chain has TRBV10-3 and TRBJ2-2; weak D call: TRBD1 (6 bases). V was shortened by 3 bases and J by 6 bases, with 11 bases between the two germline ends. There are 14 residues in the CDR3. The V gene's germline CDR1 is ENHRY and CDR2 SYGVKD. The CDR3 DNA is TGTGCCATCAGTGAACAACAGGGATCCGGGGAGCTGTTTTTT. This sequence encodes CAISEQQGSGELFF.

This sequence joins TRBV7-2 and TRBJ2-3; TRBD2 matches 9 bases. The CDR3 loop spans 17 amino acids. The trim removed 5 bases at V and 8 bases at J, leaving 17 bases unmatched. Germline values: CDR1 SGHTA, CDR2 FQGNSA. The CDR3 bases are TGTGCCAGCAGCCCAATCAAGTGGGCGGGAGGGCCTGGTACGCAGTATTTT. Translating gives CASSPIKWAGGPGTQYF.

This chain uses TRBV6-1 with TRBJ2-3, with D possibly TRBD2 on 6 matching bases. Germline CDR1 reads MNHNS; CDR2 reads SASEGT. The CDR3 covers 14 residues. V dropped 6 bases and J dropped 2 bases, with 12 bases sitting between them. For the CDR3, the DNA is TGTGCCAGCAGGAGACTAGACCACACAGATACGCAGTATTTT. Its protein product is CASRRLDHTDTQYF.

This rearrangement joins TRBV7-6 to TRBJ2-2; 10 bases fit TRBD1. From germline, CDR1 is SGHVS and CDR2 FNYEAQ. This CDR3 comprises 16 residues. J was trimmed by 6 bases and V by 7 bases; bases with no gene match: 11. As DNA, the CDR3 is TGTGCCAGCACCCGCCGGGACAGGGGCGCCCCCGGGGAGCTGTTTTTT. This translates into CASTRRDRGAPGELFF.

This clonotype has only a few counts. V usage is TRBV6-1 and J usage is TRBJ2-1; TRBD2 matches at 7 bases. Germline V CDR1 and CDR2: MNHNS, SASEGT. Trimming cost V 1 base and J 8 bases; bases outside gene matches: 5. There are 14 residues in the CDR3. CDR3 DNA sequence: TGTGCCAGCAGTGAAGGACTAGCATACTATGAGCAGTTCTTC. This sequence encodes CASSEGLAYYEQFF.

This chain links TRBV5-4 with TRBJ1-2; the D is unclear. This CDR3 spans 15 amino acids. Germline CDR1 SGHNT, CDR2 YYREEE (reference sequence). V was pared by 4 bases and J by 1 base, with 14 bases between. The CDR3 DNA reads as TGTGCCAGCAGCCCTGCCCCACTGGTTAACTATGGCTACACCTTC. Its protein product is CASSPAPLVNYGYTF.